These T cell receptor beta chains were read from a single sample in a study of beta chain features in type 1 diabetes. This table comes from immunoSEQ multiplex PCR, and its TCRdb copy is limited to in-frame clones, with some not included. The data show some 63,000 clones, about 48% seen once. The specimen sequenced was central memory CD4+ T cells from blood. The origin of the receptors is a man aged 25-40 years with type 1 diabetes. The CDR3 runs from the conserved cysteine through the conserved F or W. D genes are given only for firm matches. Only some rows state a clone size, as once, few, many or a class for expanded clones.

V gene: TRBV28
clone size: few
J gene: TRBJ1-1
D gene: TRBD1
CDR3 DNA: TGTGCCAGCAGCCTGCGGACAGGACTAACGAAAGAAGCTTTCTTT
CDR3 protein: CASSLRTGLTKEAFF

V gene: TRBV5-1
clone size: few
J gene: TRBJ1-1
D gene: TRBD1
CDR3 DNA: TGCGCCAGCAGCTCGGACAGGGGGCAAACTGAAGCTTTCTTT
CDR3 protein: CASSSDRGQTEAFF

V gene: TRBV18
clone size: NA
J gene: TRBJ1-1
D gene: TRBD1
CDR3 DNA: TGTGCCAGCTCCCCAGGGGGCGCGACCACTGAAGCTTTCTTT
CDR3 protein: CASSPGGATTEAFF

V gene: TRBV11-2
clone size: NA
J gene: TRBJ2-6
D gene: NA
CDR3 DNA: TGTGCCAGCAGCGACCAGGGGTGGGGGGGCGTCCTGACTTTC
CDR3 protein: CASSDQGWGGVLTF

V gene: TRBV27
clone size: NA
J gene: TRBJ2-7
D gene: TRBD1
CDR3 DNA: TGTGCCAGCACTAATTCTGACAGGGACGAGCAGTACTTC
CDR3 protein: CASTNSDRDEQYF

V gene: TRBV2
clone size: NA
J gene: TRBJ2-7
D gene: NA
CDR3 DNA: TGTGCCAGCAGAGAGCAGGGACAATCCTACGAGCAGTACTTC
CDR3 protein: CASREQGQSYEQYF

V gene: TRBV30
clone size: NA
J gene: TRBJ1-1
D gene: TRBD1
CDR3 DNA: TGTGCCTGGAGTCGACAGGGTGTCACTGAAGCTTTCTTT
CDR3 protein: CAWSRQGVTEAFF

V gene: TRBV4-1
clone size: few
J gene: TRBJ2-5
D gene: TRBD2
CDR3 DNA: TGTGCCAGCAGCCAAAGCGGGGGGCACCAAGAGACCCAGTACTTC
CDR3 protein: CASSQSGGHQETQYF

V gene: TRBV7-9
clone size: NA
J gene: TRBJ2-7
D gene: TRBD1
CDR3 DNA: TGTGCCAGCAGCCCAAACGCCGACAGGGGGTCCCACGAGCAGTACTTC
CDR3 protein: CASSPNADRGSHEQYF

V gene: TRBV27
clone size: NA
J gene: TRBJ1-1
D gene: NA
CDR3 DNA: TGTGCCAGCAGTTCGGGAGGGGCCCTCATGAACACTGAAGCTTTCTTT
CDR3 protein: CASSSGGALMNTEAFF

V gene: TRBV2
clone size: NA
J gene: TRBJ1-3
D gene: TRBD1
CDR3 DNA: TGTGCCAGCAATCACAGGGGGGTTGGAAACACCATATATTTT
CDR3 protein: CASNHRGVGNTIYF

V gene: TRBV28
clone size: NA
J gene: TRBJ1-2
D gene: TRBD1
CDR3 DNA: TGTGCCAGCAGGCGGCAGACAGGGGCTGGTTATGGCTACACCTTC
CDR3 protein: CASRRQTGAGYGYTF

V gene: TRBV6-6
clone size: few
J gene: TRBJ1-3
D gene: TRBD1
CDR3 DNA: TGTGCCAGCAGTTGGGGGACAGGGAAAACTGGAAACACCATATATTTT
CDR3 protein: CASSWGTGKTGNTIYF

V gene: TRBV18
clone size: NA
J gene: TRBJ2-7
D gene: NA
CDR3 DNA: TGTGCCAGCTCACCACAGGGGCACAGTACCTACGAGCAGTACTTC
CDR3 protein: CASSPQGHSTYEQYF

V gene: TRBV19
clone size: NA
J gene: TRBJ1-4
D gene: NA
CDR3 DNA: TGTGCCAGTAAGCTACAGCAGGGCTCAACTAATGAAAAACTGTTTTTT
CDR3 protein: CASKLQQGSTNEKLFF

V gene: TRBV5-1
clone size: NA
J gene: TRBJ2-3
D gene: NA
CDR3 DNA: TGCGCCAGCAGCTTGGCGGGATTTGGTACAGATACGCAGTATTTT
CDR3 protein: CASSLAGFGTDTQYF

V gene: TRBV11-2
clone size: NA
J gene: TRBJ1-2
D gene: NA
CDR3 DNA: TGTGCCAGCAGCTTAGATCGGAGTGGTGCGGGCTACACCTTC
CDR3 protein: CASSLDRSGAGYTF

V gene: TRBV30
clone size: few
J gene: TRBJ2-1
D gene: NA
CDR3 DNA: TGTGCCTGGAGCAGCAGGGATGAGCAGTTCTTC
CDR3 protein: CAWSSRDEQFF